A single sample is the source of the 30 T cell receptor beta chains below, sequenced in a study of shared clonotypes between healthy human individuals (TCRdb year 2020). Preparation of the library involved the immunoSEQ multiplex PCR assay. TCRdb retrieved this table from immuneACCESS and kept in-frame rearrangements only. Not all clones are present; in checked studies, unresolved V genes account for under half, and no reason is known for the remainder. Here the sample has more than 2,000,000 clones; approximately 95% occur a single time. The ten largest make up 0.35% to 0.45% of the sample. The specimen sequenced was naive CD4+ T cells from PBMCs. In light of the paper, this sample's cell subset or site label describes: CD45RA+ positively selected. Receptors originate from a man aged 18-30 years in good health. Some clones in this sample may be carry-over from other donors' samples.

To note about this clone: This specimen includes other DNA sequences encoding the same CDR3. The CDR3 spells CASSLVPGSYNEQFF. CDR3 sequence (DNA): TGCGCCAGCAGCTTGGTCCCTGGTTCCTACAATGAGCAGTTCTTC. The chain employs TRBV5-1 and TRBJ2-1, with D hard to call. The germline V gene encodes CDR1 SGHRS and CDR2 YFSETQ. Trimming cost V 0 bases and J 1 base, with 8 bases left between them. This CDR3 has 15 amino acids.

Remarks on this clone: In the same sample, other DNA sequences code for this CDR3. The chain links TRBV19 to TRBJ2-1, with no clear D. The CDR3 consists of 15 residues. The V end lost 3 bases, the J end lost 2 bases, and 11 bases lay between the germline ends. Germline values: CDR1 LNHDA, CDR2 SQIVND (reference sequence). CDR3 residues: CASSISGGTYNEQFF. The CDR3 DNA follows: TGTGCCAGTAGTATTTCGGGCGGTACCTACAATGAGCAGTTCTTC.

This clone occurred a few times. The chain is built from TRBV7-9 and TRBJ1-1, with 11 nucleotides matching TRBD1. The CDR3 contains 17 residues. Germline values: CDR1 SEHNR, CDR2 FQNEAQ (reference sequence). With 4 bases clipped from V and 0 bases from J, the junction kept 7 bases outside the gene matches. The CDR3 spells CASSSTWTGGMNTEAFF. DNA of the CDR3: TGTGCCAGCAGCTCAACCTGGACAGGGGGCATGAACACTGAAGCTTTCTTT.

The sample holds a few counts of this clone. The rearrangement joins TRBV29-1 to TRBJ1-1; D is possibly TRBD1 (6 bases). Trimming removed 7 bases from V and 1 base from J, with 13 bases in between. Germline CDR1 reads SQVTM; CDR2 reads ANQGSEA. The CDR3 has 13 residues. CDR3 region: CSGRQVGNTEAFF. The CDR3 DNA follows: TGCAGCGGGAGACAGGTAGGGAACACTGAAGCTTTCTTT.

This sequence joins TRBV28 and TRBJ1-3, with D tentatively TRBD1 (6 bases). The germline gives CDR1 MDHEN, CDR2 SYDVKM. V gave up 3 bases and J gave up 0 bases, with 9 bases separating them. This CDR3 comprises 15 residues. CDR3 protein: CASSFRTASGNTIYF. CDR3 sequence (DNA): TGTGCCAGCAGTTTCCGGACAGCCTCTGGAAACACCATATATTTT.

The chain uses TRBV27 and TRBJ2-3; no clear D gene. Germline CDR1 reads MNHEY; CDR2 reads SMNVEV (reference sequence). V gave up 2 bases and J gave up 0 bases, with 6 bases separating them. CDR3 length: 14 residues. The CDR3 nucleotides read TGTGCCAGCAGTTTACACCTCAGCACAGATACGCAGTATTTT. This sequence encodes CASSLHLSTDTQYF.

The chain uses TRBV6-6 and TRBJ1-2, with 7 bases identical to TRBD1. The CDR3 totals 14 residues. V shed 7 bases and J 5 bases; nucleotides not matched to a gene: 10. The germline V gene encodes CDR1 MNHNY and CDR2 SVGAGI (reference sequence). The CDR3 reads CASTRDSASYGYTF. The CDR3 bases are TGTGCCAGCACCCGGGACAGCGCTTCTTATGGCTACACCTTC.

The chain employs TRBV28 and TRBJ2-6; 8 bases line up with TRBD1. Looked up from germline, CDR1 is MDHEN and CDR2 is SYDVKM. The CDR3 is made up of 16 amino acids. Trimming cost V 5 bases and J 12 bases; bases outside gene matches: 15. The chain's CDR3 is CASSANPGGGNPVLTF. For the CDR3, the DNA is TGTGCCAGCAGTGCTAACCCAGGGGGCGGTAACCCCGTCCTGACTTTC.

Points on this clone: One end of the junction does not line up with germline, which may come from a read error. The chain links TRBV7-3 to TRBJ2-2; D is undetermined. CDR1 is SGHTA, CDR2 FQGTGA, per germline. The CDR3 consists of 13 residues. Written as DNA, the CDR3 is TGTGCCAGCACCACCGGAAACACCAGGGAGCTGTTTTTT. This codes for CASTTGNTRELFF.

Notes on this clone: At the DNA level, this CDR3 is encoded by other sequences in the same sample as well. The rearrangement links TRBV28 to TRBJ1-2; TRBD1 matches 7 bases. V gave up 6 bases and J gave up 8 bases; unmatched junction bases: 9. Per germline, CDR1 MDHEN and CDR2 SYDVKM. The CDR3 sequence is 13 residues long. CDR3 in amino acids: CASSLQGGNGYTF. CDR3 in DNA: TGTGCCAGCAGCCTCCAGGGGGGTAACGGCTACACCTTC.

The V call is TRBV7-2, the J call TRBJ2-7, with D tentatively TRBD1 (7 bases). CDR3 length equals 15 residues. Germline V gene lookup returns CDR1 SGHTA and CDR2 FQGNSA. V was clipped by 4 bases and J by 6 bases, with 19 bases between them. DNA for the CDR3: TGTGCCAGCAGCTCCGGGGGACAGATAATAGGCGAGCAGTACTTC. It translates to CASSSGGQIIGEQYF.

The chain recombines TRBV9 with TRBJ2-1; weak D call: TRBD1 (6 bases). The germline V and J ends were trimmed by 4 bases and 9 bases, with 14 bases remaining between them. Germline assignment: CDR1 SGDLS and CDR2 YYNGEE. The CDR3 is made up of 13 amino acids. The CDR3 DNA is TGTGCCAGCAGCCCGCAAGGGGGTATTGAGCAGTTCTTC. Protein sequence: CASSPQGGIEQFF.

This clone was detected once. The chain joins TRBV18 to TRBJ2-6; D not resolved. Per germline, CDR1 KGHSH and CDR2 LQKENI. The CDR3 contains 15 residues. Trimming cost V 8 bases and J 3 bases, with 14 bases left between them. The CDR3 DNA reads as TGTGCCAGCCAGTATCAAGAAGGTGGGGCCAACGTCCTGACTTTC. It yields the protein CASQYQEGGANVLTF.

The rearrangement links TRBV18 to TRBJ2-5, with TRBD2 matching 12 bases. CDR1 is KGHSH and CDR2 is LQKENI in the germline V gene. With 2 bases clipped from V and 4 bases from J, the junction kept 2 bases outside the gene matches. This CDR3 region has 15 residues. This chain's CDR3 is CASSPGLAGSETQYF. Here the CDR3 DNA reads TGTGCCAGCTCACCAGGACTAGCGGGGTCAGAGACCCAGTACTTC. The variable domain in full, with the rest retrieved from reference TRBV18 and TRBJ2-5, is NAGVMQNPRHLVRRRGQEARLRCSPMKGHSHVYWYRQLPEEGLKFMVYLQKENIIDESGMPKERFSAEFPKEGPSILRIQQVVRGDSAAYFCASSPGLAGSETQYFGPGTRLLVL.

The chain has TRBV27 and TRBJ2-5, with TRBD1 matching over 7 bases. The V and J ends lost 2 bases and 3 bases, in that order; junction bases with no gene match: 6. This CDR3 is built from 15 residues. The V gene's germline CDR1 is MNHEY and CDR2 SMNVEV (reference sequence). CDR3 amino acids: CASSLLLDRKETQYF. As DNA, the CDR3 is TGTGCCAGCAGTTTACTTCTGGACAGGAAAGAGACCCAGTACTTC.

The table lists this clone with a count of one. The chain's CDR3 is CASSQDGAGNGEQFF. The CDR3 coding sequence is TGCGCCAGCAGCCAAGACGGGGCAGGTAACGGTGAGCAGTTCTTC. The V gene is TRBV4-1, the J gene TRBJ2-1, with D perhaps matching TRBD1 or TRBD2 (5 bases each). Germline values: CDR1 MGHRA, CDR2 YSYEKL. The CDR3 is made up of 15 amino acids. Trimming took off 0 bases at V and 9 bases at J, with 15 bases between the two ends.

The chain uses TRBV10-1 and TRBJ2-7, with 8 bases that match TRBD2. The CDR3 covers 13 residues. Germline assignment: CDR1 WNHNN and CDR2 SYGVQD (reference sequence). V trimming: 5 bases; J trimming: 5 bases; junction bases outside the gene matches: 5. The CDR3 protein is CASSTGTRNEQYF. CDR3 nucleotide sequence: TGCGCCAGCAGTACCGGGACTAGAAACGAGCAGTACTTC.

The chain links TRBV19 to TRBJ1-1, with D maybe TRBD1 (5 bases). Between the trimmed V and J ends, which lost 7 bases and 3 bases, there was a span of 15 bases. The CDR3 is 14 residues long. Germline CDR1 is LNHDA and CDR2 is SQIVND (reference sequence). The CDR3 nucleotides are TGTGCCAGTACCGACCGATGGGGGGACACTGAAGCTTTCTTT. Translation gives CASTDRWGDTEAFF.

Notes on this clone: Other DNA sequences from this sample encode an identical CDR3 as well. This rearrangement joins TRBV30 to TRBJ2-1, with 8 nucleotides matching TRBD2. V was pared by 0 bases and J by 4 bases, with 2 bases of the junction left unmatched. CDR3 length equals 14 residues. The germline CDR1 and CDR2 sequences are GTSNPN and SVGIG (reference sequence). CDR3 in DNA: TGTGCCTGGAGTGTTTCTAGCGGGTACAATGAGCAGTTCTTC. Translating it yields CAWSVSSGYNEQFF.

The chain couples TRBV30 to TRBJ2-7; D is ambiguous. The CDR3 loop spans 12 amino acids. Trimming stripped 0 bases from V and 7 bases from J, with 10 bases between. In germline, CDR1 is GTSNPN, CDR2 SVGIG (reference sequence). CDR3 protein: CAWSVRKGEQYF. The CDR3 region has the DNA TGTGCCTGGAGTGTCCGAAAAGGGGAGCAGTACTTC.

The V call is TRBV13, the J call TRBJ2-7; TRBD1 aligns across 7 bases. Germline CDR1 reads PRHDT; CDR2 reads FYEKMQ (reference sequence). The V segment lost 5 bases and the J segment 0 bases; nucleotides outside the gene matches: 4. The CDR3 covers 14 residues. In DNA form, the CDR3 reads TGTGCCAGCAGCCAAGGACAGGACTCCTACGAGCAGTACTTC. It specifies CASSQGQDSYEQYF.

The chain has TRBV5-1 and TRBJ2-7; tentative D call: TRBD2 (6 bases). Germline CDR1 and CDR2: SGHRS and YFSETQ. There are 15 residues in the CDR3. The ends were cut back, 0 bases at V and 3 bases at J, with 13 bases in the middle. CDR3 coding DNA: TGCGCCAGCAGCTTGGGTGGGGGGTTTCGCTACGAGCAGTACTTC. This encodes CASSLGGGFRYEQYF.

The CDR3 sequence: CASSLNLASDEQFF. CDR3 DNA: TGTGCCAGCAGCTTGAACCTAGCGTCGGATGAGCAGTTCTTC. The chain combines TRBV5-4 with TRBJ2-1, with a weak D call TRBD2 (6 bases). V gave up 1 base and J gave up 8 bases, with 13 bases separating them. The CDR3 is 14 residues long. The V gene's germline CDR1 is SGHNT and CDR2 YYREEE (reference sequence).

The chain is built from TRBV28 and TRBJ2-7; 7 bases agree with TRBD2. Germline-derived CDR1 and CDR2 are MDHEN and SYDVKM. This CDR3 contains 17 residues. V was pared by 5 bases and J by 0 bases, with 13 bases of the junction left unmatched. CDR3 residues: CASSAPGREKSSYEQYF. The CDR3 DNA follows: TGTGCCAGCAGTGCCCCTGGGAGGGAGAAGAGCTCCTACGAGCAGTACTTC.

The J gene is TRBJ2-7, the V gene TRBV6-5, with 9 bases aligning to TRBD1. In germline, CDR1 is MNHEY, CDR2 SVGAGI. After removal of 9 bases from V and 2 bases from J, the junction contained 5 bases not matched to a gene. The CDR3 is made up of 13 amino acids. CDR3 amino acids: CASSGQGTYEQYF. CDR3 bases: TGTGCCAGTTCGGGACAGGGTACCTACGAGCAGTACTTC.

The J gene is TRBJ2-7, the V gene TRBV7-3; tentative D call: TRBD2 (6 bases). The CDR3 spans 15 residues. CDR1 is SGHTA and CDR2 is FQGTGA in the germline V gene. Deletions cut 7 bases from V and 2 bases from J, with 18 bases between. The CDR3 DNA sequence: TGTGCCAGCACTTCTCTGGAGGGTATCCCCTACGAGCAGTACTTC. Protein sequence: CASTSLEGIPYEQYF.

In its sample, this clone was seen once. The chain is built from TRBV7-9 and TRBJ1-1; D uncertain. CDR1 and CDR2 from the germline V gene are SEHNR and FQNEAQ (reference sequence). Trimming left V 10 bases short and J 4 bases short, with 16 bases between. The CDR3 length is 13 residues. The CDR3 reads CATDGYLSTEAFF. CDR3 sequence (DNA): TGTGCCACCGATGGGTATTTGAGCACTGAAGCTTTCTTT.

The chain carries TRBV2 and TRBJ2-5; 11 nucleotides line up with TRBD2. Germline assignment: CDR1 SNHLY and CDR2 FYNNEI. The CDR3 loop spans 16 amino acids. Germline trimming cut 3 bases from V and 5 bases from J; bases unmatched to any gene: 8. The CDR3 here is CASSENSGRAEETQYF. CDR3 DNA: TGTGCCAGCAGTGAGAATAGCGGGAGGGCGGAGGAGACCCAGTACTTC.

The chain uses TRBV7-2 and TRBJ2-3, with 14 bases fitting TRBD2. V gave up 3 bases and J gave up 8 bases; unmatched junction bases: 13. Looked up from germline, CDR1 is SGHTA and CDR2 is FQGNSA. The CDR3 consists of 18 residues. The CDR3 DNA reads as TGTGCCAGCAGCTTGCCAGGACTAGCGGGAGGCACCATAGGTACGCAGTATTTT. Translation: CASSLPGLAGGTIGTQYF.

The V call is TRBV9, the J call TRBJ2-1, with TRBD2 matching over 11 bases. The CDR3 is 17 amino acids. J gave up 2 bases and V 7 bases, and 11 bases lay outside the gene matches. The germline V gene encodes CDR1 SGDLS and CDR2 YYNGEE. CDR3 residues: CASADSGRAGAYNEQFF. The CDR3 DNA follows: TGTGCCAGCGCCGATAGCGGGAGGGCCGGGGCCTACAATGAGCAGTTCTTC.